The entry that follows covers one TCR beta chain sequence. V gave up 5 bases and J gave up 6 bases, with 8 bases separating them. The CDR3 loop spans 12 amino acids. The germline gives CDR1 MDHEN, CDR2 SYDVKM. TCRdb's table, derived via immunoSEQ multiplex PCR, lists solely in-frame clones and lacks some. Here the sample spans 700,000 or so clones, roughly 70% being singletons. These data are taken from a study of shared clonotypes between healthy human individuals. Material for sequencing was memory CD4+ T cells sorted from blood. Subset here: CD45RA-negative fraction. The J gene is TRBJ1-5, the V gene TRBV28, with D unclear. This TCR came from a woman aged 25 to 39 in good health. CDR3 protein: CASSHGLQPQHF. The CDR3 coding sequence is TGTGCCAGCAGTCATGGGCTTCAGCCCCAGCATTTT.